These 9 T cell receptor beta chains were sequenced from one sample in a study of CD8+ T cells in alopecia areata. Sequencing templates came from extracted RNA that was reverse transcribed into cDNA. Assay: immunoSEQ multiplex PCR; the TCRdb copy retains only in-frame clones and omits some. Of around 65,000 clones in the sample, about 44% were seen once. Specimen: CD8+ T cells sorted from blood, collected at week 0. The receptor source for this set is a human donor with alopecia areata.

The V gene is TRBV11-2, the J gene TRBJ2-2; weak D call: TRBD1 (5 bases). The CDR3 has 15 amino acids. The germline CDR1 and CDR2 sequences are SGHAT and FQNNGV. With 5 bases removed from V and 2 bases from J, the gap between germline ends came to 12 bases. The CDR3 loop reads CASSQDILNTGELFF. CDR3 sequence (DNA): TGTGCCAGCAGCCAGGACATACTCAACACCGGGGAGCTGTTTTTT.

This rearrangement joins TRBV30 to TRBJ1-1, with D uncertain. The CDR3 is 14 residues long. CDR1 and CDR2 from the germline V gene are GTSNPN and SVGIG (reference sequence). The V and J ends lost 5 bases and 1 base respectively, with 14 bases between them. In nucleotides, the CDR3 is TGTGCCTGGGTGTACGGAGATCAGAACACTGAAGCTTTCTTT. It specifies CAWVYGDQNTEAFF.

This clone has only a few counts. The V and J genes are TRBV4-1 and TRBJ2-2, with D possibly being TRBD1 or TRBD2 (5 bases each). Germline V lookup: CDR1 MGHRA, CDR2 YSYEKL. The CDR3 is made up of 18 amino acids. Trimming cost V 3 bases and J 6 bases, with 23 bases left between them. Here the CDR3 reads CASSQNGAALPGSGELFF. Here the CDR3 DNA reads TGCGCCAGCAGCCAGAATGGGGCGGCCCTACCGGGGTCCGGGGAGCTGTTTTTT.

The rearrangement joins TRBV5-1 to TRBJ2-7; D not certain. Germline CDR1 reads SGHRS; CDR2 reads YFSETQ. The V gene lost 4 bases and the J gene lost 5 bases, with 16 bases spanning the gap. This CDR3 comprises 14 residues. The CDR3 DNA reads TGCGCCAGCAGCCCCCCGGGCCCGCAGAACGAGCAGTACTTC. Protein sequence: CASSPPGPQNEQYF.

This clone was detected only a few times. The chain couples TRBV7-2 to TRBJ2-7, with D hard to call. The length of the CDR3 is 16 residues. V lost 5 bases and J 1 base, leaving 18 bases between the germline ends. Per germline, CDR1 SGHTA and CDR2 FQGNSA. The CDR3 is CASSLSSRGGSYEQYF. The DNA of the CDR3 is TGTGCCAGCAGCCTTAGTTCTCGAGGTGGGTCCTACGAGCAGTACTTC.

The V gene is TRBV9, the J gene TRBJ1-3, with unresolved D. Trimming removed 0 bases at V and 0 bases at J, with 10 bases between. There are 16 residues in the CDR3. Germline assignment: CDR1 SGDLS and CDR2 YYNGEE. DNA for the CDR3: TGTGCCAGCAGCGTAGAAACGGGATACTCTGGAAACACCATATATTTT. Translating gives CASSVETGYSGNTIYF.

This chain connects TRBV28 to TRBJ2-1, with 8 bases fitting TRBD2. CDR1 MDHEN and CDR2 SYDVKM come from the germline V gene. Trimming took 7 bases from V and 2 from J; bases not matched to a gene: 4. The CDR3 is 14 amino acids. CDR3 in DNA: TGTGCCAGCAACCAACTAGCGGCCTACAATGAGCAGTTCTTC. This sequence encodes CASNQLAAYNEQFF.

The V call is TRBV2, the J call TRBJ2-6; TRBD1 is a possible D gene (6 bases). CDR1 is SNHLY, CDR2 FYNNEI, per germline. Trimming removed 3 bases at V and 0 bases at J, with 15 bases between. The CDR3 is 18 amino acids. The CDR3 DNA follows: TGTGCCAGCAGTGATTGGCAGGGGTCCGCCTCTGGGGCCAACGTCCTGACTTTC. As protein: CASSDWQGSASGANVLTF.

This clone was detected only a few times. This sequence joins TRBV29-1 and TRBJ1-2; 7 bases line up with TRBD1. Trimming removed 6 bases from V and 7 bases from J; junction bases left unmatched: 14. The CDR3 runs to 14 residues. The germline V gene has CDR1 SQVTM and CDR2 ANQGSEA. CDR3 DNA: TGCAGCGTACTCACAGGGGACAATCCCCCTGGCTACACCTTC. It translates to CSVLTGDNPPGYTF.